By frequency in the sample, the clone carrying this T cell receptor beta chain is medium-sized (0.01 to 0.1%). Germline V gene lookup returns CDR1 SNHLY and CDR2 FYNNEI. The CDR3 is made up of 14 amino acids. V lost 3 bases and J lost 4; bases outside the gene matches: 6. TCRdb reprocessed the multiplex PCR reads with MiXCR, giving one entry per CDR3 protein. This sample has some 25,000 distinct CDR3 sequences, with roughly 20% found just once. This sample is part of a study of breast tumors, draining lymph nodes, adjacent tissues. The chain combines TRBV2 with TRBJ2-7; 7 bases match TRBD1. The receptor was isolated from a female donor with breast cancer. Some clones in this sample may be carry-over from other donors' samples. Sequencing was carried out using breast tumor tissue. Here the CDR3 DNA reads TGTGCCAGCAGTGAGGACAGGCGTCTTTACGAGCAGTACTTC. Translating it yields CASSEDRRLYEQYF.